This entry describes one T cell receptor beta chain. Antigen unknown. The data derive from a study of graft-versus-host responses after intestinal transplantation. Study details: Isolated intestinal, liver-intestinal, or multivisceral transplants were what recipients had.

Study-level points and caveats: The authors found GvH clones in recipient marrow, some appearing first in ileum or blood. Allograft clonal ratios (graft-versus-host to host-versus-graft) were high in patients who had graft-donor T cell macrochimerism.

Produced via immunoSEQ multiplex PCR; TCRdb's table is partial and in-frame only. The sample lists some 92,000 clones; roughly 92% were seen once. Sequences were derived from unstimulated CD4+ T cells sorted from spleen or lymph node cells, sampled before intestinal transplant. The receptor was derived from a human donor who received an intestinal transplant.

The CDR3 region is CASSRGQGEDGYTF. In DNA form, the CDR3 reads TGCGCCAGCAGCCGGGGACAGGGAGAGGATGGCTACACCTTC. The rearrangement links TRBV5-1 to TRBJ1-2; 9 bases match TRBD1. The V gene end was trimmed by 4 bases and the J gene end by 6 bases; junction bases not matched to a gene: 7. This CDR3 is 14 amino acids long. Germline V gene sequence: CDR1 SGHRS, CDR2 YFSETQ.